The sequence of this TCR beta chain was determined in a study of blood T cell repertoires in COVID-19. Notes on this clone: An end of the junction does not agree with germline; a read error may underlie this.

The participants were between about 18 and 90 years old and came from some 25 US areas. TCRdb's table, derived via immunoSEQ multiplex PCR, lists solely in-frame clones and lacks some. The sample has tens of thousands of clones, approximately 80% seen once. Source material: PBMCs or T cells enriched from blood (not recorded which). The sequence derives from a woman between 40 and 50 years old with acute COVID-19.

The chain's CDR3 is CASSLWTSGSAQETQYF. CDR3 DNA sequence: TGTGCCAGCAGTCTATGGACTAGCGGGAGTGCCCAAGAGACCCAGTACTTC. The V gene is TRBV28, the J gene TRBJ2-5, with TRBD2 matching over 13 bases. Germline CDR1 MDHEN, CDR2 SYDVKM. This CDR3 is built from 17 residues.